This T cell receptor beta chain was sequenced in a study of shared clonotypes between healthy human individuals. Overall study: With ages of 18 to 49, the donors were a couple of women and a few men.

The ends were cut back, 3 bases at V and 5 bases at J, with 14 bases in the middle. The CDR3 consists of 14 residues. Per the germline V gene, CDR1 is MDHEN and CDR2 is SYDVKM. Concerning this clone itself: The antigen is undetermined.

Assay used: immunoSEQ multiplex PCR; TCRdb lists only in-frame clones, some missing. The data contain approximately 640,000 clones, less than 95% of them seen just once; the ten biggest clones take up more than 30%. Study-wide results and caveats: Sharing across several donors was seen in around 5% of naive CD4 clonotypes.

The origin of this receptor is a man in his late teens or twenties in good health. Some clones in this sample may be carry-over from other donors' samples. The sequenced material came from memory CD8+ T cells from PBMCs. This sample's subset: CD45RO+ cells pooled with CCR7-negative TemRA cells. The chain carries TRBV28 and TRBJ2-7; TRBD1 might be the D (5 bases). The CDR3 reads CASSLRLSGNEQYF. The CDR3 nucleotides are TGTGCCAGCAGTTTGAGACTGTCAGGGAACGAGCAGTACTTC.